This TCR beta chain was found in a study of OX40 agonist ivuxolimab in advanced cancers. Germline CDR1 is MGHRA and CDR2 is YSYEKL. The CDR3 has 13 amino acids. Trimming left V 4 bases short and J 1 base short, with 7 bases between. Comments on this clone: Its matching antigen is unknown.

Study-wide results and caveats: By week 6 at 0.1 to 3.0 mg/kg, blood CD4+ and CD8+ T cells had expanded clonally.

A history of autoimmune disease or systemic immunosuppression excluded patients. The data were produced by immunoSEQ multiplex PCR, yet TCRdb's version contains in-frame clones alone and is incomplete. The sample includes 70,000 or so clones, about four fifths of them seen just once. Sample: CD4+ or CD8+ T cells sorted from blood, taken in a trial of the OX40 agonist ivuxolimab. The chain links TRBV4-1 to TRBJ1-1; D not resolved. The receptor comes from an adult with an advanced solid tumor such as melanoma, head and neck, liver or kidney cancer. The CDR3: CASSRYGNTEAFF. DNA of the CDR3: TGCGCCAGCAGCCGTTATGGGAACACTGAAGCTTTCTTT.